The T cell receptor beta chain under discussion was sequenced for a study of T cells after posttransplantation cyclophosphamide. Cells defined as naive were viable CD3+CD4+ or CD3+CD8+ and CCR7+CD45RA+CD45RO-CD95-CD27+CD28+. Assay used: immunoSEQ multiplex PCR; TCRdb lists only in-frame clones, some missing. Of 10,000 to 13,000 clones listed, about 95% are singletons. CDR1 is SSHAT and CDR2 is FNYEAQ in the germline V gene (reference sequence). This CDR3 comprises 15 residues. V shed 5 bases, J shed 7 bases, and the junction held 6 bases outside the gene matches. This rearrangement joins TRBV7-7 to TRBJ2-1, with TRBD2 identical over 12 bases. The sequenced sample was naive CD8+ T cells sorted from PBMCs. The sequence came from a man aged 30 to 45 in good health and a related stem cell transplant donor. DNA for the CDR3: TGTGCCAGCAGCCCGGGACTAGCGGGCGGAAATGAGCAGTTCTTC. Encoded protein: CASSPGLAGGNEQFF.